Below, one T cell receptor (beta chain) is given with its context. Indicated time point: neoterminal ileum biopsy at postoperative endoscopy, about 6 months after surgery. Sequencing was performed with immunoSEQ multiplex PCR; in TCRdb, only in-frame clones are kept and a portion is missing. Of fewer than 15,000 clones in the sample, more than 80% were seen once. This sample was taken from a study of T cell repertoires in ileal Crohn's disease. J was trimmed by 5 bases and V by 4 bases; bases with no gene match: 7. Germline V gene lookup returns CDR1 LGHNA and CDR2 YSLEER. The CDR3 totals 15 residues.

The material sequenced was ileal tissue. The chain is built from TRBV4-3 and TRBJ2-5; TRBD2 matches 10 bases. This clonotype was obtained from an adult with Crohn's disease. CDR3 sequence: CASSPGLAAVETQYF. The CDR3 bases are TGCGCCAGCAGCCCCGGACTAGCGGCGGTGGAGACCCAGTACTTC.